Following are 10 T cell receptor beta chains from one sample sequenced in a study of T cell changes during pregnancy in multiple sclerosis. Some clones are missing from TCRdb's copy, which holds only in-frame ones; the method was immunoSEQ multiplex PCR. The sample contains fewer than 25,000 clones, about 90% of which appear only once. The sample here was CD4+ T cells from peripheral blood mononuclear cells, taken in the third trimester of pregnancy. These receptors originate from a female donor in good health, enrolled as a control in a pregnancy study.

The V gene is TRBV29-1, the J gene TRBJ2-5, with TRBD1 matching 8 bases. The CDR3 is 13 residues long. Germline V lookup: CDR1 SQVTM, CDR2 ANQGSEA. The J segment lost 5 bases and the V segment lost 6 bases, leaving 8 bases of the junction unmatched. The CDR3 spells CSVDPGTGETQYF. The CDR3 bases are TGCAGCGTAGACCCCGGGACAGGCGAGACCCAGTACTTC.

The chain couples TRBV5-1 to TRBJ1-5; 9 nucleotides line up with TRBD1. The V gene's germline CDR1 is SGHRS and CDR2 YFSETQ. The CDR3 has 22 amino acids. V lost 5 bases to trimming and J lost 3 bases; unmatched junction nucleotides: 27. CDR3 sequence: CASRGDPIPRQGVGRNNQPQHF. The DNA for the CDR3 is TGCGCCAGCAGGGGGGACCCGATTCCACGACAGGGGGTCGGACGAAACAATCAGCCCCAGCATTTT.

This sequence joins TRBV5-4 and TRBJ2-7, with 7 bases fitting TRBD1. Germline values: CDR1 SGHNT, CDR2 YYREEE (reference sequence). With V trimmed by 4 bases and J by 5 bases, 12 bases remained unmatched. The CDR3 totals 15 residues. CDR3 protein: CASSPGGQGVHEQYF. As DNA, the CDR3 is TGTGCCAGCAGCCCCGGTGGGCAGGGGGTCCACGAGCAGTACTTC.

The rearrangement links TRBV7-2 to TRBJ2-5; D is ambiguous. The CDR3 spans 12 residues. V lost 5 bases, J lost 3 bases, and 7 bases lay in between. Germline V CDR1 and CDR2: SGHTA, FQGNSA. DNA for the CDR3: TGTGCCAGCAGCCGAGTAAAAGAGACCCAGTACTTC. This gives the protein CASSRVKETQYF.

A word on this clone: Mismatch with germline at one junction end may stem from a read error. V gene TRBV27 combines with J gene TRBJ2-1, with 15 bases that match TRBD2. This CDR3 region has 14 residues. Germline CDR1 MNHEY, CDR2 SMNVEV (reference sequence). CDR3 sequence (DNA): TGTGCCAGCAGTGGGACTAGCGGGAGGAATGGGCAGTTCTTC. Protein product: CASSGTSGRNGQFF.

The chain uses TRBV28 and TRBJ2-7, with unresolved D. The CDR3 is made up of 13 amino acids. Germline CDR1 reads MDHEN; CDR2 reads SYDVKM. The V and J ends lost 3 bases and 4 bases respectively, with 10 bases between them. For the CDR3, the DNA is TGTGCCAGCAGTTTGAACAGCCCGTACGAGCAGTACTTC. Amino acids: CASSLNSPYEQYF.

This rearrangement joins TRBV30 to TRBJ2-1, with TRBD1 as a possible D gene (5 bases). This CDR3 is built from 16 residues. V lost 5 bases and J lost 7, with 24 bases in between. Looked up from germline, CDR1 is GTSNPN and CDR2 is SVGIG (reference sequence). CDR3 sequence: CAWAIARGLIRNEQFF. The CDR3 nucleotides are TGTGCCTGGGCTATAGCTAGGGGCCTTATTAGGAATGAGCAGTTCTTC.

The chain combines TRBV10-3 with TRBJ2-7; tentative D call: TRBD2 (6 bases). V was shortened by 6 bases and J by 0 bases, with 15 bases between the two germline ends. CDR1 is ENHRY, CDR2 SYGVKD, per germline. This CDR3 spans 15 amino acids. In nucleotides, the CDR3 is TGTGCCATCAGAGTAGCGGAGTCGAGCTCCTACGAGCAGTACTTC. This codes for CAIRVAESSSYEQYF.

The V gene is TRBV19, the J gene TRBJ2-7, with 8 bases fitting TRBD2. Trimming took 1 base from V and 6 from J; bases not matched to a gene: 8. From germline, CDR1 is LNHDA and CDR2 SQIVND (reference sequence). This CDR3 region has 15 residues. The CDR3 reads CASSIVGLAGFEQYF. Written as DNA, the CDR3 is TGTGCCAGTAGTATAGTGGGGCTAGCGGGCTTCGAGCAGTACTTC.

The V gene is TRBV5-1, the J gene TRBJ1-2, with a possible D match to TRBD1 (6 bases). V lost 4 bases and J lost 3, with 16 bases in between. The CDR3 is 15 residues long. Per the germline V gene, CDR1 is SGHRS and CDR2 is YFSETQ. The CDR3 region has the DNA TGCGCCAGCAGCCCGAAGGGACAAGCGGACTATGGCTACACCTTC. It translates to CASSPKGQADYGYTF.